This passage covers 19 T cell receptor beta chains from one sample sequenced in a study of T-cell memory formation after mild COVID-19. TCRdb recomputed calls from the 5' RACE reads with MiXCR, one row per CDR3 protein. Among about 81,000 distinct CDR3 sequences, around a quarter were seen once, and the ten largest hold roughly 40%. Sequencing was performed on PBMCs or a T cell subset sorted from them (not recorded which). The receptors were gathered from a man younger than 35 who had mild COVID-19 (a few samples of this study predate the infection). Cell type and time point are not known.

CDR3 protein: CASSESRAEAFF. CDR3 DNA sequence: TGTGCCAGCAGTGAAAGTCGGGCTGAAGCTTTCTTT. The gene calls are TRBV25-1 and TRBJ1-1, with D unresolved. V lost 2 bases and J 6 bases, leaving 7 bases between the germline ends. The CDR3 is made up of 12 amino acids. CDR1 is MGHDK and CDR2 is SYGVNS in the germline V gene.

V and J are TRBV4-1 and TRBJ1-6, with D unresolved. V shed 2 bases and J shed 10 bases, with 9 bases lying between them. The CDR3 is made up of 13 amino acids. Germline-derived CDR1 and CDR2 are MGHRA and YSYEKL. The CDR3 here is CASSQSGRSPLHF. DNA of the CDR3: TGCGCCAGCAGCCAATCCGGGAGATCACCCCTCCACTTT.

This clonotype appeared a few times. The chain's CDR3 is CASSQTWEQFF. DNA of the CDR3: TGTGCCAGCAGCCAGACATGGGAGCAGTTCTTC. The rearrangement links TRBV5-5 to TRBJ2-1; D not resolved. The CDR3 runs 11 residues. V was pared by 4 bases and J by 10 bases, with 9 bases between. Germline V gene data show CDR1 as SGHKS and CDR2 as YYEKEE (reference sequence).

The J gene is TRBJ2-1, the V gene TRBV7-9; D is possibly TRBD2 (5 bases). The CDR3 is 13 residues long. Germline-derived CDR1 and CDR2 are SEHNR and FQNEAQ (reference sequence). V was pared by 2 bases and J by 8 bases, with 10 bases between. This CDR3 reads CASSLTGKDEQFF. As DNA, the CDR3 is TGTGCCAGCAGCTTAACGGGGAAGGATGAGCAGTTCTTC.

This clonotype turned up a few times. The chain is built from TRBV29-1 and TRBJ2-1; D is perhaps TRBD1 or TRBD2 (5 bases each). The CDR3 has 13 residues. Germline CDR1 SQVTM, CDR2 ANQGSEA. V lost 4 bases and J lost 0, with 7 bases in between. The CDR3 DNA sequence: TGCAGCGTTGTTGGGGGCTCCTACAATGAGCAGTTCTTC. Translated, it gives CSVVGGSYNEQFF.

This clonotype was seen repeatedly, ten times or more. As DNA, the CDR3 is TGTGCCAGCACCCAACTAGCGGGGGGCTCCTACGAGCAGTACTTC. Its translation is CASTQLAGGSYEQYF. The chain links TRBV6-5 to TRBJ2-7, with TRBD2 matching 12 bases. This CDR3 has 15 amino acids. The trim removed 7 bases at V and 0 bases at J, leaving 4 bases unmatched. Germline CDR1 and CDR2: MNHEY and SVGAGI.

The chain uses TRBV4-1 and TRBJ1-5; D unclear. This CDR3 has 15 amino acids. The germline gives CDR1 MGHRA, CDR2 YSYEKL. V lost 3 bases and J lost 6, with 15 bases in between. CDR3 region: CASSQGWGGSQPQHF. In DNA form, the CDR3 reads TGCGCCAGCAGCCAGGGGTGGGGTGGGAGTCAGCCCCAGCATTTT.

This sequence joins TRBV27 and TRBJ2-7; tentatively, D is TRBD1 (6 bases). The CDR3 covers 14 residues. Trimming cost V 3 bases and J 6 bases, with 15 bases left between them. Germline-derived CDR1 and CDR2 are MNHEY and SMNVEV (reference sequence). The chain's CDR3 is CASSFGQGSPEQYV. The CDR3 nucleotides are TGTGCCAGCAGTTTCGGGCAGGGGAGCCCCGAGCAGTACGTC.

V and J are TRBV6-5 and TRBJ1-2; D unclear. Germline-derived CDR1 and CDR2 are MNHEY and SVGAGI. V was pared by 2 bases and J by 4 bases, with 14 bases between. The CDR3 has 15 amino acids. This CDR3 reads CASSYVREGGYGYTF. Here the CDR3 DNA reads TGTGCCAGCAGTTACGTGAGGGAGGGTGGCTATGGCTACACCTTC.

The rearrangement joins TRBV7-2 to TRBJ2-5, with D unclear. Germline CDR1 reads SGHTA; CDR2 reads FQGNSA. This CDR3 comprises 15 residues. Deletions cut 6 bases from V and 4 bases from J, with 18 bases between. The CDR3 region has the DNA TGTGCCAGCAGTCGAGGACCGCCGTCCCCAGAGACCCAGTACTTC. This codes for CASSRGPPSPETQYF.

The chain couples TRBV7-8 to TRBJ2-3, with 11 bases fitting TRBD2. V lost 3 bases and J lost 0; bases outside the gene matches: 8. There are 18 residues in the CDR3. The germline gives CDR1 SGHVS, CDR2 FQNEAQ. The CDR3 bases are TGTGCCAGCAGCTTCCCAGCAACTAGCGGGGGAAGCACAGATACGCAGTATTTT. Translated: CASSFPATSGGSTDTQYF.

The rearrangement uses TRBV7-8 and TRBJ1-1; D is unclear. This CDR3 comprises 11 residues. The V gene's germline CDR1 is SGHVS and CDR2 FQNEAQ. The V end lost 5 bases, the J end lost 1 base, and 2 bases lay between the germline ends. Here the CDR3 reads CASSENTEAFF. DNA for the CDR3: TGTGCCAGCAGCGAGAACACTGAAGCTTTCTTT.

This clonotype was counted between two and nine times. The genes are TRBV6-5 and TRBJ2-2; 9 bases agree with TRBD2. The ends lost 0 bases at V and 6 bases at J; junction bases unmatched: 2. Germline V lookup: CDR1 MNHEY, CDR2 SVGAGI. This CDR3 has 15 amino acids. The CDR3 region is CASSYSERGAGELFF. Written as DNA, the CDR3 is TGTGCCAGCAGTTACTCTGAGCGGGGGGCCGGGGAGCTGTTTTTT.

This clonotype occurred a few times. The chain combines TRBV29-1 with TRBJ2-5; TRBD2 agrees at 13 bases. This CDR3 is 14 amino acids long. Germline V lookup: CDR1 SQVTM, CDR2 ANQGSEA. The V and J ends lost 6 bases and 4 bases, in that order; junction bases with no gene match: 5. CDR3 sequence reads: CSVRLAGGGETQYF. CDR3 DNA sequence: TGCAGCGTAAGACTAGCGGGAGGTGGAGAGACCCAGTACTTC.

J is TRBJ2-7 and V is TRBV4-1, with 9 bases lining up with TRBD1. CDR3 length: 12 amino acids. The germline gives CDR1 MGHRA, CDR2 YSYEKL. V was pared by 5 bases and J by 6 bases, with 2 bases of the junction left unmatched. CDR3 amino acids: CASSSTGGEQYV. The DNA for the CDR3 is TGCGCCAGCAGCTCGACAGGGGGCGAGCAGTACGTC.

This clonotype was counted many times. The rearrangement links TRBV6-2 or TRBV6-3 to TRBJ2-7, with D possibly being TRBD1 (6 bases). This CDR3 is 13 amino acids long. CDR1 and CDR2 (germline): MNHEY, SVGEGT. V lost 7 bases and J 2 bases, leaving 12 bases between the germline ends. CDR3 amino acids: CASNLDSPYEQYF. The CDR3 DNA sequence: TGTGCCAGCAACTTGGACAGCCCCTACGAGCAGTACTTC.

The CDR3 DNA sequence: TGTGCCAGCAGCCCTGGTACTAGCGGGGGGGCGGGGACCCAGTACTTC. This gives the protein CASSPGTSGGAGTQYF. The J gene is TRBJ2-5, the V gene TRBV5-6; 13 bases are shared with TRBD2. Trimming took 4 bases from V and 7 from J; bases not matched to a gene: 10. Germline CDR1 reads SGHDT; CDR2 reads YYEEEE. The CDR3 loop spans 16 amino acids.

J is TRBJ1-2 and V is TRBV27; D gene uncertain. Germline V gives CDR1 MNHEY, CDR2 SMNVEV (reference sequence). This CDR3 comprises 14 residues. V was clipped by 5 bases and J by 0 bases, with 10 bases between them. The CDR3: CASSPWRANYGYTF. DNA of the CDR3: TGTGCCAGCAGTCCCTGGAGAGCTAACTATGGCTACACCTTC.

This clonotype was observed a handful of times. CDR3 sequence reads: CASSQEYTAAYEQYF. The CDR3 DNA reads TGCGCCAGCAGCCAAGAGTACACCGCAGCCTACGAGCAGTACTTC. V is TRBV4-3 and J is TRBJ2-7; D is undetermined. Trimming cost V 0 bases and J 2 bases, with 11 bases left between them. Germline CDR1 LGHNA, CDR2 YSLEER. The CDR3 is 15 amino acids.